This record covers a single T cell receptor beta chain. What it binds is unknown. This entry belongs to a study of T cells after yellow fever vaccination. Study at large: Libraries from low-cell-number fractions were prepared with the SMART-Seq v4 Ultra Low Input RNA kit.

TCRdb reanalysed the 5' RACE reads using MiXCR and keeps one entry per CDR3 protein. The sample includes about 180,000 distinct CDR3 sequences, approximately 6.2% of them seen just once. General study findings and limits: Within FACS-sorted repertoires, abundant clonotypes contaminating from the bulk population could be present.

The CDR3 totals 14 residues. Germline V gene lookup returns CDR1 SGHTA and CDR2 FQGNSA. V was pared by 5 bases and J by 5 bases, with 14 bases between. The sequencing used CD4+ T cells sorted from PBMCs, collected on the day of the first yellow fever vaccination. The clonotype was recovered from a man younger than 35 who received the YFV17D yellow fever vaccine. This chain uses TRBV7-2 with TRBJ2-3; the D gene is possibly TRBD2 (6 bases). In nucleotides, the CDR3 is TGTGCCAGCAGCCCCCAAGGAGGGGAAGATACGCAGTATTTT. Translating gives CASSPQGGEDTQYF.